This T cell receptor (beta chain) was identified in a study of control samples from healthy donors and cancer patients (dated by TCRdb to about 2020). As for this clone: Its target antigen remains unknown. Per-base qualities were not stored, and no clone one base away is much larger.

CDR1 SGHRS and CDR2 YFSETQ were looked up in the germline V gene. CDR3 length: 15 amino acids, cysteine to phenylalanine. CDR3 DNA is the only sequence kept; it has 45 bases, read in frame from the first base. V is cut back by 1 base and J by 4 bases, with 8 bases in the junction unmatched. The library was produced with the immunoSEQ multiplex PCR assay. The immuneACCESS repertoire file appears here via TCRdb, limited to in-frame rearrangements. These files lack a portion of the clones; in checked studies, under half of the deficit traces to unresolved V genes, and the cause of the others is not known. A total of about 77,000 clones appear in this sample, 80% to 95% of them only once. Of the sample, 5.8% falls within the top ten clones.

Sequenced input: blood. The V and J segments used are TRBV5-1 and TRBJ2-7; 7 bases in the junction line up with TRBD1. The source is a woman aged 55-70 years in good health. The DNA reads TGCGCCAGCAGCTTGCAGACAGGGTTAGCGTACGAGCAGTACTTC. Its protein product is CASSLQTGLAYEQYF.